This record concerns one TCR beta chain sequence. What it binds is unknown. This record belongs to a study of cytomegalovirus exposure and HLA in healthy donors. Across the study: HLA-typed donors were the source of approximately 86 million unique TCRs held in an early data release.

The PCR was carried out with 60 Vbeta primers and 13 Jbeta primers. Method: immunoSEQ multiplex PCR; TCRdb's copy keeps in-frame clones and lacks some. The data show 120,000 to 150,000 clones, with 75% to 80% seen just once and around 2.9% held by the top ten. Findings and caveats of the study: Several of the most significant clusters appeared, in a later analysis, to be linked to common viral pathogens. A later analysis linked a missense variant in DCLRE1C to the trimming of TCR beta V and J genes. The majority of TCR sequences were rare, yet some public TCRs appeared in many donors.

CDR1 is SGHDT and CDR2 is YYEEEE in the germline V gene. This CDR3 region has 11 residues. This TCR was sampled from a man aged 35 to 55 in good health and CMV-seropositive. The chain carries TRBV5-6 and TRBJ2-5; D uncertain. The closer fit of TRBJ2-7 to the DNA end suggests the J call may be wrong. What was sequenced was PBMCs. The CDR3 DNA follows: TGTGCCAGCAGCAATGCCTACGAGCAGTACTTC. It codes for CASSNAYEQYF.